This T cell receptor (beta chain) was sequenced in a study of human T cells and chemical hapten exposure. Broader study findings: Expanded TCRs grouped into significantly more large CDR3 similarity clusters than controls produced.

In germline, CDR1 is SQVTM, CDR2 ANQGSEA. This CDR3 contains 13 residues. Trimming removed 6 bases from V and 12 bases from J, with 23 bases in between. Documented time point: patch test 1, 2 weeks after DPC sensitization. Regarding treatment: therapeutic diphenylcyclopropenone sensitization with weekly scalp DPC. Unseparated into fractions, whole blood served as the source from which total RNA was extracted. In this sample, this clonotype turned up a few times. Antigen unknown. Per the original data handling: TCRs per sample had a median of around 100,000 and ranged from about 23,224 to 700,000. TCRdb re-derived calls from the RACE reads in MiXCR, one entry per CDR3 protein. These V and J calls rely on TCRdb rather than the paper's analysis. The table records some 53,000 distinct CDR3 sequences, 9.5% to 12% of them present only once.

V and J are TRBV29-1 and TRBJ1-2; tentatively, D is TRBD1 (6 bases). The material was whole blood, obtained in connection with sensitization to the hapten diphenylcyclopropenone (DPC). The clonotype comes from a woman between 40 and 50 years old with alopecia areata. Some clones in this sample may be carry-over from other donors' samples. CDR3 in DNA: TGCAGCGTGAGGGGGAACTTAGCCGCCTGGGACACCTTC. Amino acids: CSVRGNLAAWDTF. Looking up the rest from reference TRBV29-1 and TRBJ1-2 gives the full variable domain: SAVISQKPSRDICQRGTSLTIQCQVDSQVTMMFWYRQQPGQSLTLIATANQGSEATYESGFVIDKFPISRPNLTFSTLTVSNMSPEDSSIYLCSVRGNLAAWDTFGSGTRLTVV.